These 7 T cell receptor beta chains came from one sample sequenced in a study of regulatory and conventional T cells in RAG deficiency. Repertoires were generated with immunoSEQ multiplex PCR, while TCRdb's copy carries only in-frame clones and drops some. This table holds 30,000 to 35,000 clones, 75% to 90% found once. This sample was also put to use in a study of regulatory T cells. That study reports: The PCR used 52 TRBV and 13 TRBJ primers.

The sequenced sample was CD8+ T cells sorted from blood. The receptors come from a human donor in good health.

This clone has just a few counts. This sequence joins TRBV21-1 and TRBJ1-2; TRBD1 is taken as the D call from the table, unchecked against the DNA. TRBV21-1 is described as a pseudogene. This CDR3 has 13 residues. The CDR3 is CASSEQVLYGYTF. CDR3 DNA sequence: TGTGCCAGCAGCGAACAGGTACTGTATGGCTACACCTTC.

CDR3 coding DNA: TGTGCCAGCAGCCATGGACTAGCGGGATATACCGGGGAGCTGTTTTTT. As protein: CASSHGLAGYTGELFF. The genes are TRBV5-4 and TRBJ2-2; 12 bases are a match to TRBD2. This CDR3 is built from 16 residues. The J segment lost 5 bases and the V segment lost 4 bases, leaving 6 bases of the junction unmatched. Germline loops: CDR1 SGHNT, CDR2 YYREEE (reference sequence).

The CDR3 region is CASSQFANEQYF. DNA of the CDR3: TGTGCCAGCAGCCAATTTGCTAACGAGCAGTACTTC. The rearrangement links TRBV11-2 to TRBJ2-7; no reliable D call. Trimming cost V 5 bases and J 5 bases, with 10 bases left between them. There are 12 residues in the CDR3. Germline V gene lookup returns CDR1 SGHAT and CDR2 FQNNGV.

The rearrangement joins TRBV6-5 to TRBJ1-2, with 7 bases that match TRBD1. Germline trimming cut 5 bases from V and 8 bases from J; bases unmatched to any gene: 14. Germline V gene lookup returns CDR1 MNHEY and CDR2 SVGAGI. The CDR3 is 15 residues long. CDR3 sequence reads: CASSTAGQTLSGYTF. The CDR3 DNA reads TGTGCCAGCAGTACGGCGGGACAGACCCTCTCGGGCTACACCTTC.

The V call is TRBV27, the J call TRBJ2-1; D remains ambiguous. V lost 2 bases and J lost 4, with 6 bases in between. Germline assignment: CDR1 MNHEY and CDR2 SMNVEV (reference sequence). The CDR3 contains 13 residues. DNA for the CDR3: TGTGCCAGCAGTTTACGAGGATACAATGAGCAGTTCTTC. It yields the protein CASSLRGYNEQFF.

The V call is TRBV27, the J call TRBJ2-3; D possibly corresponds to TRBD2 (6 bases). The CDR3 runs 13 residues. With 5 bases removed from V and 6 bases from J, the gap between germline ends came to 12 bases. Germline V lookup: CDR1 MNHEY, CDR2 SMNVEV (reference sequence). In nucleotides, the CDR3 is TGTGCCAGCAGTATAACTAGCTCGGATACGCAGTATTTT. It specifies CASSITSSDTQYF.

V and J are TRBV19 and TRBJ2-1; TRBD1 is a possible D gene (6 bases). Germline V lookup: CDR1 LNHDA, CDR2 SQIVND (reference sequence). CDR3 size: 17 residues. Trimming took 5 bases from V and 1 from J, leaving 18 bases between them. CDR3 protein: CASSQLVRGISYNEQFF. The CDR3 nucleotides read TGTGCCAGTAGTCAACTAGTTAGGGGGATTTCCTACAATGAGCAGTTCTTC.